This T cell receptor beta chain was obtained from a study of blood T cell repertoires in COVID-19. Authors' methods: From reference gene primer amplification, estimates of nucleated cell counts were derived. Sequencing was performed with immunoSEQ multiplex PCR; in TCRdb, only in-frame clones are kept and a portion is missing. That table supplies the V and J calls and clone size; D and trimming were determined from the DNA. Of 400,000 to 500,000 clones detected, around nine tenths appear once; the ten largest clones hold 1.4%. Looked up from germline, CDR1 is SQVTM and CDR2 is ANQGSEA. Trimming removed 1 base from V and 0 bases from J; junction bases left unmatched: 2. The CDR3 length is 15 residues.

The TCR was taken from a woman in her late teens or twenties who had been exposed to COVID-19. Sequencing input: PBMCs or T cells enriched from blood (not recorded which). The chain has TRBV29-1 and TRBJ2-2; 7 bases line up with TRBD2. As DNA, the CDR3 is TGCAGCGTTGAAGGGGGAGGGTCGAACACCGGGGAGCTGTTTTTT. It codes for CSVEGGGSNTGELFF.